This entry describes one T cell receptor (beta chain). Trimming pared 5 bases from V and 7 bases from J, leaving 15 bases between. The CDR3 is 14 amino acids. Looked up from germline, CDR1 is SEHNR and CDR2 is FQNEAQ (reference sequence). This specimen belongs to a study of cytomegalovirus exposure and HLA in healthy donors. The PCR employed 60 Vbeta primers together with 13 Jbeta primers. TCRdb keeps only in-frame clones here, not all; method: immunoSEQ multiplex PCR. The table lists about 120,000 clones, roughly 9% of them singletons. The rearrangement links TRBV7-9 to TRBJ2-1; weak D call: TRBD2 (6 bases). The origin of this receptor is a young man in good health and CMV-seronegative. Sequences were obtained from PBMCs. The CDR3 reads CASSQGLQENEQFF. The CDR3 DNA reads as TGTGCCAGCAGCCAGGGACTCCAAGAGAATGAGCAGTTCTTC.